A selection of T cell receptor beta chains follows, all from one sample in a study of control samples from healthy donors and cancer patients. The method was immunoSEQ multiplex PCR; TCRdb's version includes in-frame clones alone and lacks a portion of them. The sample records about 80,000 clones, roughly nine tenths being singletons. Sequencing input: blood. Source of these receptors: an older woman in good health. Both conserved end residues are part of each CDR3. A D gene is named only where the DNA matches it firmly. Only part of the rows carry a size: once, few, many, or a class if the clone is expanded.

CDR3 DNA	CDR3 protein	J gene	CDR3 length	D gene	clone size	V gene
TGCAGCGTGGCCAACAGGTACCCCTACGAGCAGTACTTC	CSVANRYPYEQYF	TRBJ2-7	13	-	once	TRBV29-1
TGTGCCAGCTCCTCCCTCTCGAATTCACCCCTCCACTTT	CASSSLSNSPLHF	TRBJ1-6	13	-	-	TRBV18
TGTGCCAGCAGTGCGGGGACCTACAATGAGCAGTTCTTC	CASSAGTYNEQFF	TRBJ2-1	13	-	-	TRBV9
TGCAGCGGTGGATTGCAGGGGGCCAAGACCCAGTACTTC	CSGGLQGAKTQYF	TRBJ2-5	13	TRBD1	-	TRBV29-1
TGTGCCAGCAGCGCCGGGGGTAAGTCCTACAATGAGCAGTTCTTC	CASSAGGKSYNEQFF	TRBJ2-1	15	-	-	TRBV9
TGTGCCAGCAGTTTTACCGGGACAACTGCATCCTATGGCTACACCTTC	CASSFTGTTASYGYTF	TRBJ1-2	16	-	-	TRBV28
TGCGCCAGTACCCGAACGGTGGGGGGCTACGAGCAGTACTTC	CASTRTVGGYEQYF	TRBJ2-7	14	-	-	TRBV5-1
TGTGCCAGCAGCCCCCCCAACGCCGAGCAGTTCTTC	CASSPPNAEQFF	TRBJ2-1	12	-	-	TRBV7-3
TGTGCCAGCAGTGAATTACCCGGGACAGCTCACTATGGCTACACCTTC	CASSELPGTAHYGYTF	TRBJ1-2	16	TRBD1	-	TRBV6-1
TGTGCCAGCAGTTACTCATTTTCCCTTTTCCGGGACAGGGAGGGGAATGAGCAGTTCTTC	CASSYSFSLFRDREGNEQFF	TRBJ2-1	20	TRBD1	-	TRBV6-2/TRBV6-3
TGCAGCGTCCACTCCCCCGGGAACACTGAAGCTTTCTTT	CSVHSPGNTEAFF	TRBJ1-1	13	-	-	TRBV29-1
TGCAGCGTTGAAGATGAACGGCAGGGGGGTGAAAAACTGTTTTTT	CSVEDERQGGEKLFF	TRBJ1-4	15	TRBD1	-	TRBV29-1
TGTGCCAGAGACGGGTTGAACACTGAAGCTTTCTTT	CARDGLNTEAFF	TRBJ1-1	12	-	-	TRBV30
TGTGCCAGCAGCACACAGACAGGGGAGAGCTACGAGCAGTACTTC	CASSTQTGESYEQYF	TRBJ2-7	15	TRBD1	-	TRBV5-4
TGTGCCAGCACCCTAGGACAGGCGAACACTGAAGCTTTCTTT	CASTLGQANTEAFF	TRBJ1-1	14	TRBD1	-	TRBV28
TGCGCCAGCAGCTTTAGCGGGCCTGACAATGAGCAGTTCTTC	CASSFSGPDNEQFF	TRBJ2-1	14	TRBD2	-	TRBV5-1
TGTGCCAGCTCACCATTATCGGACGGGTCGAACACTGAAGCTTTCTTT	CASSPLSDGSNTEAFF	TRBJ1-1	16	-	-	TRBV18
TGTGCCAGCAGTTACCTTGGTAGGGAGACCCAGTACTTC	CASSYLGRETQYF	TRBJ2-5	13	-	-	TRBV12-3/TRBV12-4
TGTGCCAGCAGTTACTTCAGGGGGTACATTGAAGCTTTCTTT	CASSYFRGYIEAFF	TRBJ1-1	14	TRBD1	-	TRBV6-5
TGTGCCAGCAGCCCCGACGCGGGCGCTTTCTTT	CASSPDAGAFF	TRBJ1-1	11	-	-	TRBV11-2
TGTGCCAGTACCAGTAGGACAGGGGTCGGTGAAAAACTGTTTTTT	CASTSRTGVGEKLFF	TRBJ1-4	15	TRBD1	-	TRBV19
TGTGCCTGGAGTGGACAGGGAGGGCTCGGAAACACCATATATTTT	CAWSGQGGLGNTIYF	TRBJ1-3	15	TRBD1	-	TRBV30
TGTGCCAGCAGTTGGGACAGTAGAAACACCATATATTTT	CASSWDSRNTIYF	TRBJ1-3	13	TRBD1	-	TRBV12-3/TRBV12-4
TGTGCCTGGAGAGGCGGCAGGGTAAGCACTGAAGCTTTCTTT	CAWRGGRVSTEAFF	TRBJ1-1	14	-	-	TRBV30
TGTGCCAGTCAACTCTCCAGTATTAACTATGGCTACACCTTC	CASQLSSINYGYTF	TRBJ1-2	14	-	-	TRBV28
TGCAGTGCTAGAGGGCAAACTGAAGCTTTCTTT	CSARGQTEAFF	TRBJ1-1	11	-	few	TRBV20-1
TGTGCCAGCAGCGCACAGGGGACGGGGGGGTACAATCAGCCCCAGCATTTT	CASSAQGTGGYNQPQHF	TRBJ1-5	17	TRBD1	-	TRBV4-2
TGTGCCTGGAGTCTACGGAATTCACCCCTCCACTTT	CAWSLRNSPLHF	TRBJ1-6	12	-	-	TRBV30
TGCGCCAGCAGCCCGGGGGGGGAATCCTACGAGCAGTACTTC	CASSPGGESYEQYF	TRBJ2-7	14	TRBD2	-	TRBV4-3
TGTGCCAGCAGTCTAGCCTCCGGGACAGAGGGTGAGCAGTTCTTC	CASSLASGTEGEQFF	TRBJ2-1	15	TRBD1	-	TRBV7-9
TGTGCCAGCAGTTTGGACTACAATGAGCAGTTCTTC	CASSLDYNEQFF	TRBJ2-1	12	-	once	TRBV6-5
TGTGCCAGCTCACCAGGGCCGGAGATCTACGAGCAGTACTTC	CASSPGPEIYEQYF	TRBJ2-7	14	-	-	TRBV18
TGTGCCAGCAGTGAGATAGGGGCAGGGCAAGAGACCCAGTACTTC	CASSEIGAGQETQYF	TRBJ2-5	15	-	-	TRBV2
TGTGCCAGCAGTTACTTCCGAGGGACAGAGCAGTTCTTC	CASSYFRGTEQFF	TRBJ2-1	13	-	-	TRBV6-2/TRBV6-3
TGCGCCAGCAGGGATAGCGGGGGGGTAGGTGAGCAGTACTTC	CASRDSGGVGEQYF	TRBJ2-7	14	TRBD2	-	TRBV10-2
TGTGCCAGCAGTCCCAGACAGGGCTTGAGTGGCTACACCTTC	CASSPRQGLSGYTF	TRBJ1-2	14	TRBD1	-	TRBV27
TGTGCCAGCCAGGCCGGGGCGAACACTGAAGCTTTCTTT	CASQAGANTEAFF	TRBJ1-1	13	-	-	TRBV11-3
TGTGCCAGCAGCTTTGCAGATACGCAGTATTTT	CASSFADTQYF	TRBJ2-3	11	-	-	TRBV11-2
-	CASSPTEWGGGSPYNEQFF	TRBJ2-1	19	-	-	TRBV21-1
TGTGCCAGCAGCCTCAGGGAATCCGGGGAGCTGTTTTTT	CASSLRESGELFF	TRBJ2-2	13	-	-	TRBV7-9